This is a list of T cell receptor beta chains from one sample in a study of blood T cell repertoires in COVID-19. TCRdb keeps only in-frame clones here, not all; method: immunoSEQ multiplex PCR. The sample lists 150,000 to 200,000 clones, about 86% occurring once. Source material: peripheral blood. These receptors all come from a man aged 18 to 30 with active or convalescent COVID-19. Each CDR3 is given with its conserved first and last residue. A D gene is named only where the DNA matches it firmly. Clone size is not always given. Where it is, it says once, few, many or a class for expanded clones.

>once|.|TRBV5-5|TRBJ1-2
CASSPSQGGVGGYTF
TGTGCCAGCAGCCCCAGCCAGGGAGGTGTTGGGGGCTACACCTTC
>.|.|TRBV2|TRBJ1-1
CASSEERGTEAFF
TGTGCCAGCAGTGAAGAAAGGGGAACTGAAGCTTTCTTT
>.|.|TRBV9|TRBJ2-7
CASSVGGSLYEQYF
TGTGCCAGCAGCGTAGGAGGCTCCCTTTACGAGCAGTACTTC
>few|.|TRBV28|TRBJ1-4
CASSSARGNEKLFF
TGTGCCAGCAGTTCTGCCCGGGGGAATGAAAAACTGTTTTTT
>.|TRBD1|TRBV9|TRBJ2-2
CASNGQGDDGELFF
TGTGCCAGCAACGGACAGGGGGACGACGGGGAGCTGTTTTTT
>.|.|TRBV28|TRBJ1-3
CASCFGNTIYF
TGTGCATCCTGTTTCGGAAACACCATATATTTT
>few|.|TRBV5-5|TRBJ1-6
CASDVLTSSYNSPLHF
TGTGCCAGCGACGTATTGACAAGCTCCTATAATTCACCCCTCCACTTT
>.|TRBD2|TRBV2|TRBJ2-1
CASSESSTSGLPGNEQFF
TGTGCCAGCAGTGAATCGTCGACTAGCGGCTTACCGGGGAATGAGCAGTTCTTC
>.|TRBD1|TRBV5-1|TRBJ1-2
CASTPGQGIYGYTF
TGCGCCAGCACGCCGGGACAGGGAATCTATGGCTACACCTTC
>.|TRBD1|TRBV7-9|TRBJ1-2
CASSWGDRNYGYTF
TGTGCCAGCAGCTGGGGGGACAGGAACTATGGCTACACCTTC
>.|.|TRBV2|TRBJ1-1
CASSKELSAEAFF
TGTGCCAGCAGTAAAGAACTCAGCGCTGAAGCTTTCTTT
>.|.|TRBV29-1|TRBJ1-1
CSTKLQGDTEAFF
TGCAGCACAAAACTACAGGGTGACACTGAAGCTTTCTTT
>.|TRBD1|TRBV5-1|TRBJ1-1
CASSRGTGLAEAFF
TGCGCCAGCAGCAGGGGGACAGGGCTCGCTGAAGCTTTCTTT
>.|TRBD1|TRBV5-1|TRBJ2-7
CASSLDRANEQYF
TGCGCCAGCAGCTTAGACAGGGCGAACGAGCAGTACTTC
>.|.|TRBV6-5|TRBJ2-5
CASSYGIGVWETQYF
TGTGCCAGCAGTTACGGGATCGGGGTCTGGGAGACCCAGTACTTC
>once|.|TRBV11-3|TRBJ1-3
CASSPVGVSGNTIYF
TGTGCCAGCAGCCCCGTCGGGGTCTCTGGAAACACCATATATTTT
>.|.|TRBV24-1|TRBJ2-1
CATSDLGGGTGNEQFF
TGTGCCACCAGTGATTTGGGAGGGGGCACTGGGAATGAGCAGTTCTTC
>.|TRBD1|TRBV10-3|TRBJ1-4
CAISEVPQGDEKLFF
TGTGCCATCAGTGAAGTCCCACAGGGGGATGAAAAACTGTTTTTT
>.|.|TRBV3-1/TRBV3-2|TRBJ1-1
CASSLSDSSTEAFF
TGTGCCAGCAGCCTTTCGGACAGTTCCACTGAAGCTTTCTTT
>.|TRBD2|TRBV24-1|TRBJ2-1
CATSDSEITSGRAPGEQFF
TGTGCCACCAGTGATTCCGAAATTACTAGCGGGAGGGCGCCCGGTGAGCAGTTCTTC
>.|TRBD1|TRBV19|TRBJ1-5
CASSPRGRGHNQPQHF
TGTGCCAGTAGTCCCAGGGGGCGGGGACACAATCAGCCCCAGCATTTT
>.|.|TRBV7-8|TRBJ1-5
CASSSQVGNQPQHF
TGTGCCAGCAGCTCCCAGGTGGGCAATCAGCCCCAGCATTTT
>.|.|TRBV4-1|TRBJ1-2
CASSFGTETYGYTF
TGCGCCAGCAGTTTTGGAACAGAAACGTATGGCTACACCTTC
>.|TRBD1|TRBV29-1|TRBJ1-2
CSVPREGQGNYGYTF
TGCAGCGTTCCCCGCGAGGGACAGGGGAACTATGGCTACACCTTC
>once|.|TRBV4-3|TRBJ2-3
CASSQYNSRILNTQYF
TGCGCCAGCAGCCAATATAACAGCCGGATTTTAAATACGCAGTATTTT
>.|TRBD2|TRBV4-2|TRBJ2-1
CASSQESSGWSSYNEQFF
TGTGCCAGCAGCCAAGAATCTAGCGGGTGGAGCTCCTACAATGAGCAGTTCTTC
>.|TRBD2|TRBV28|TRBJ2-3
CASSSLQKSGASNMLNTDTQYF
TGTGCCAGCAGTTCCCTCCAAAAAAGCGGGGCAAGCAATATGCTGAACACAGATACGCAGTATTTT
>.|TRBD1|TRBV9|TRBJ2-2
CASSVETDRGRAGELFF
TGTGCCAGCAGCGTAGAAACGGACAGGGGCCGAGCCGGGGAGCTGTTTTTT
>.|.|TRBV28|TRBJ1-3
CASSLGLEAGNTIYF
TGTGCCAGCAGTTTAGGGCTCGAAGCTGGAAACACCATATATTTT
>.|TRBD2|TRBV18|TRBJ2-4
CASSSGDANIQYF
TGTGCCAGCTCCAGCGGGGATGCAAACATTCAGTACTTC
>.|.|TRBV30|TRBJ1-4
CAWSEGEKLFF
TGTGCCTGGAGTGAGGGGGAAAAACTGTTTTTT
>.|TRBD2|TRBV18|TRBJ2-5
CASSPTGELAGLKTQYF
TGTGCCAGCTCCCCAACCGGGGAGCTAGCGGGTTTAAAGACCCAGTACTTC
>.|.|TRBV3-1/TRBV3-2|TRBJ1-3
CASSQGRPSGNTIYF
TGTGCCAGCAGCCAAGGGAGACCCTCTGGAAACACCATATATTTT
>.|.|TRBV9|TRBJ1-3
CASSPFRVSGNTIYF
TGTGCCAGCAGCCCGTTCAGGGTCTCTGGAAACACCATATATTTT
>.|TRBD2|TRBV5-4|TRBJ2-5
CASSSRTSGGRETQYF
TGTGCCAGCAGCTCGAGGACTAGCGGGGGCCGGGAGACCCAGTACTTC
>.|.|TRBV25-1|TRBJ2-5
CASSEPEWGETQYF
TGTGCCAGCAGTGAACCGGAGTGGGGCGAGACCCAGTACTTC
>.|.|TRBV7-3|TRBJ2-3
CASSPISTDTQYF
TGTGCCAGCAGCCCTATATCCACAGATACGCAGTATTTT
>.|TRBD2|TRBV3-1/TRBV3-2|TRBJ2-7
CASSLRPGLASYEQYF
TGTGCCAGCAGCCTTCGTCCGGGACTAGCGTCCTACGAGCAGTACTTC
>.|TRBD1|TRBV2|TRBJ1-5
CASSEEDRFNQPQHF
TGTGCCAGCAGTGAAGAGGACAGGTTCAATCAGCCCCAGCATTTT
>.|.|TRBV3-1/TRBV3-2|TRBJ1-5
CASSQDPGGGKPQHF
TGTGCCAGCAGCCAAGATCCGGGAGGGGGTAAGCCCCAGCATTTT
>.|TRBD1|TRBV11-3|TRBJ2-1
CASTGQGAGNEQFF
TGTGCCAGCACGGGACAGGGGGCCGGGAATGAGCAGTTCTTC
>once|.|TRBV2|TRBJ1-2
CASRMTASNYGYTF
TGTGCCAGCAGGATGACAGCCTCTAACTATGGCTACACCTTC
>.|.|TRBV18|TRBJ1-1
CASSPQEYTEAFF
TGTGCCAGCTCACCTCAGGAATACACTGAAGCTTTCTTT
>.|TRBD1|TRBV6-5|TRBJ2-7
CASSNRDRAYEQYF
TGTGCCAGCAGTAACCGGGACAGGGCTTACGAGCAGTACTTC
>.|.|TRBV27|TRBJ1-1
CASSLTGFGTEAFF
TGTGCCAGCAGTTTGACAGGCTTCGGCACTGAAGCTTTCTTT
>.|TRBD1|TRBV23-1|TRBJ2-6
CASRRDRGPSGANVLTF
TGCGCCAGCAGACGGGACAGGGGGCCCTCTGGGGCCAACGTCCTGACTTTC
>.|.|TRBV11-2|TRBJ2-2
CASSYRRTGELFF
TGTGCCAGCAGCTACCGCAGGACCGGGGAGCTGTTTTTT
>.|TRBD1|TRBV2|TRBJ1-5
CASSAGTGGRQPQHF
TGTGCCAGCAGTGCCGGGACAGGGGGGCGCCAGCCCCAGCATTTT
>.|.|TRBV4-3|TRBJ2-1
CASSQDWDIYNEQFF
TGCGCCAGCAGCCAAGATTGGGACATCTACAATGAGCAGTTCTTC
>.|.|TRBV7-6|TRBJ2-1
CASSLEGRLLSIRNEQFF
TGTGCCAGCAGCTTAGAGGGGCGTCTGCTCAGTATTAGGAATGAGCAGTTCTTC
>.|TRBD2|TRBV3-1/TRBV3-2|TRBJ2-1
CASNPAGYNEQFF
TGTGCCAGCAATCCAGCGGGGTACAATGAGCAGTTCTTC
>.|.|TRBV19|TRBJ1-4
CASSVGVRRVAVEKLFF
TGTGCCAGTAGCGTTGGGGTTCGGCGGGTGGCGGTCGAAAAACTGTTTTTT
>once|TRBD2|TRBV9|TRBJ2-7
CASSDETSGYEQYF
TGTGCCAGCAGCGACGAGACTAGCGGCTACGAGCAGTACTTC
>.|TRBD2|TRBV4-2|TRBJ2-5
CASSQGSGGERETQYF
TGTGCCAGCAGCCAGGGTAGCGGGGGGGAAAGGGAGACCCAGTACTTC
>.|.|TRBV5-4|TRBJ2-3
CASRLPGSTDTQYF
TGTGCCAGCAGGCTGCCGGGTAGCACAGATACGCAGTATTTT
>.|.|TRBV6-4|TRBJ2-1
CASSDPNPPRRRFYNEQFF
TGTGCCAGCAGTGACCCAAACCCCCCGAGGAGACGATTCTACAATGAGCAGTTCTTC
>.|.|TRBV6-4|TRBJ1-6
CATSQDPGPHSPLHF
TGTGCCACCTCCCAGGACCCAGGGCCTCATTCACCCCTCCACTTT
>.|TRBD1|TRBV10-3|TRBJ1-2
CAMSGQGESYGYTF
TGTGCCATGTCGGGACAGGGGGAAAGCTATGGCTACACCTTC